This entry lists 27 T cell receptor beta chains sequenced from one sample in a study of shared clonotypes between healthy human individuals. Sequenced by immunoSEQ multiplex PCR; TCRdb stores in-frame clones only, minus some. The table lists fewer than 3 million clones, 85% to 95% of them singletons. What was sequenced was naive CD4+ T cells from PBMCs. As for subset: CD45RA+ positively selected. Every receptor here comes from a man younger than 35 in good health. Some clones in this sample may be carry-over from other donors' samples.

The CDR3 loop reads CASSEGRSSGIYEQYF. The CDR3 coding sequence is TGTGCCAGCAGTGAAGGGAGGTCTAGCGGGATCTACGAGCAGTACTTC. This sequence joins TRBV6-1 and TRBJ2-7, with TRBD2 matching over 9 bases. The V gene end was trimmed by 1 base and the J gene end by 3 bases; junction bases not matched to a gene: 7. CDR1 is MNHNS, CDR2 SASEGT, per germline. The CDR3 spans 16 residues.

V and J are TRBV7-3 and TRBJ2-1, with 7 bases fitting TRBD2. CDR3 length: 15 residues. J gave up 10 bases and V 0 bases, and 9 bases lay outside the gene matches. Germline-derived CDR1 and CDR2 are SGHTA and FQGTGA. The CDR3: CASSLTGSGTTEQFF. The CDR3 bases are TGTGCCAGCAGCTTAACCGGCTCCGGGACTACCGAGCAGTTCTTC.

On this clone itself: Other nucleotide sequences in the sample specify the same CDR3. The rearrangement links TRBV7-3 to TRBJ1-3; D ambiguous. Looked up from germline, CDR1 is SGHTA and CDR2 is FQGTGA. Trimming removed 0 bases from V and 0 bases from J, with 3 bases in between. CDR3 size: 14 residues. CDR3 loop: CASSLTGSGNTIYF. The CDR3 region has the DNA TGTGCCAGCAGCTTAACGGGCTCTGGAAACACCATATATTTT. The variable domain in full, completed from reference TRBV7-3 and TRBJ1-3, reads GAGVSQTPSNKVTEKGKYVELRCDPISGHTALYWYRQSLGQGPEFLIYFQGTGAADDSGLPNDRFFAVRPEGSVSTLKIQRTERGDSAVYLCASSLTGSGNTIYFGEGSWLTVV.

The chain uses TRBV9 and TRBJ2-1; 9 nucleotides agree with TRBD2. The germline gives CDR1 SGDLS, CDR2 YYNGEE. The ends lost 0 bases at V and 8 bases at J; junction bases unmatched: 9. This CDR3 comprises 16 residues. The CDR3 loop reads CASSVAPSGARDEQFF. The CDR3 nucleotides read TGTGCCAGCAGCGTAGCCCCTAGCGGGGCTCGGGATGAGCAGTTCTTC.

For this clone: Within the sample, other DNA sequences also encode this same CDR3. CDR3 amino acids: CATSRGGTAQETQYF. The CDR3 region has the DNA TGTGCCACCAGCAGAGGGGGGACAGCCCAAGAGACCCAGTACTTC. The V gene is TRBV15, the J gene TRBJ2-5; 7 bases agree with TRBD1. From germline, CDR1 is LNHNV and CDR2 YYDKDF (reference sequence). With V trimmed by 1 base and J by 1 base, 3 bases remained unmatched. The CDR3 contains 15 residues.

The J gene is TRBJ2-7, the V gene TRBV7-2; 9 bases line up with TRBD1. V gave up 1 base and J gave up 3 bases; unmatched junction bases: 4. CDR3 length equals 15 residues. Looked up from germline, CDR1 is SGHTA and CDR2 is FQGNSA. The CDR3 sequence is CASSLEGQGLYEQYF. For the CDR3, the DNA is TGTGCCAGCAGCTTAGAGGGACAGGGTCTCTACGAGCAGTACTTC.

The V and J genes are TRBV5-6 and TRBJ2-3, with 10 bases matching TRBD2. Looked up from germline, CDR1 is SGHDT and CDR2 is YYEEEE. The length of the CDR3 is 16 residues. J gave up 8 bases and V 0 bases, and 9 bases lay outside the gene matches. The CDR3: CASSLVPSGSLGTQYF. In DNA form, the CDR3 reads TGTGCCAGCAGCTTGGTGCCTAGCGGGAGCCTCGGTACGCAGTATTTT.

This chain uses TRBV5-8 with TRBJ2-7; D is unclear. V lost 5 bases to trimming and J lost 4 bases, with 7 bases between them. Germline-derived CDR1 and CDR2 are SGHTS and YDEGEE. This CDR3 spans 11 amino acids. The CDR3 reads CASRRRYEQYF. The DNA for the CDR3 is TGTGCCAGCAGACGTAGGTACGAGCAGTACTTC.

The rearrangement uses TRBV28 and TRBJ1-5, with 10 bases fitting TRBD1. Germline loops: CDR1 MDHEN, CDR2 SYDVKM. This CDR3 is built from 16 residues. V was pared by 2 bases and J by 6 bases, with 7 bases of the junction left unmatched. The CDR3 DNA is TGTGCCAGCAGTTTACGACGCCGGACAGGGGGTCAGCCCCAGCATTTT. Its protein product is CASSLRRRTGGQPQHF.

On this clone: Here the CDR3 omits its conserved ending phenylalanine or tryptophan, so a read error is the likely source. The DNA is left out, because the CDR3 cannot be placed on it with certainty; the CDR3 is given as TCRdb lists it. The chain carries TRBV19 and TRBJ1-5; the table's D call TRBD1 went unverified against the DNA. Inclusive of both ends, the CDR3 amounts to 12 amino acids. Germline V gene lookup returns CDR1 LNHDA and CDR2 SQIVND (reference sequence). The CDR3: CASREQGGPLCS.

As for this clone: The sample carries other DNA sequences with the same CDR3. The chain joins TRBV27 to TRBJ1-2; D is possibly TRBD1 (6 bases). The V end was cut by 6 bases, the J end by 4 bases, with 12 bases between. This CDR3 contains 13 residues. Per germline, CDR1 MNHEY and CDR2 SMNVEV (reference sequence). CDR3: CASSQGGTYGYTF. CDR3 DNA sequence: TGTGCCAGCAGCCAAGGGGGGACCTATGGCTACACCTTC.

This clone was found once. The CDR3 DNA follows: TGTGCCAGCAGGCTGGAAAGCCTTGGGGAGGCTAACTATGGCTACACCTTC. As protein: CASRLESLGEANYGYTF. V is TRBV28 and J is TRBJ1-2; no reliable D call. Germline V gives CDR1 MDHEN, CDR2 SYDVKM. V gave up 6 bases and J gave up 0 bases, with 20 bases separating them. This CDR3 contains 17 residues.

The V gene is TRBV5-1, the J gene TRBJ2-7, with TRBD1 matching over 9 bases. The CDR3 covers 14 residues. V shed 4 bases, J shed 4 bases, and the junction held 6 bases outside the gene matches. Germline V gene data show CDR1 as SGHRS and CDR2 as YFSETQ. CDR3 protein: CASSTTTGGYEQYF. The DNA of the CDR3 is TGCGCCAGCAGCACGACGACAGGGGGATACGAGCAGTACTTC.

The chain joins TRBV5-8 to TRBJ2-4; 9 bases match TRBD1. The ends lost 7 bases at V and 0 bases at J; junction bases unmatched: 17. The CDR3 length is 19 residues. The germline V gene has CDR1 SGHTS and CDR2 YDEGEE. CDR3 DNA sequence: TGTGCCAGCCCCTTAAGGGGGACAGGGACAACTCTAGCCAAAAACATTCAGTACTTC. Translating it yields CASPLRGTGTTLAKNIQYF.

The chain employs TRBV10-3 and TRBJ2-7, with D possibly matching TRBD1 (6 bases). This CDR3 has 15 residues. With 0 bases removed from V and 3 bases from J, the gap between germline ends came to 12 bases. Germline V gene data show CDR1 as ENHRY and CDR2 as SYGVKD. The CDR3 loop reads CAISESHSGDYEQYF. In DNA, the CDR3 is TGTGCCATCAGTGAGTCACACTCAGGGGACTACGAGCAGTACTTC.

For this clone: Sequence at one end of the junction differs from germline and may be a read error. The gene calls are TRBV29-1 and TRBJ2-3; D gene uncertain. Germline CDR1 is SQVTM and CDR2 is ANQGSEA. This CDR3 is 12 amino acids long. CDR3 nucleotides: TGCAGCGTAGAAGGACCCACAGATACGCAGTATTTT. Amino acid sequence: CSVEGPTDTQYF.

The chain carries TRBV7-6 and TRBJ1-1, with D possibly TRBD1 on 6 matching bases. CDR1 is SGHVS and CDR2 is FNYEAQ in the germline V gene. Trimming removed 6 bases at V and 0 bases at J, with 20 bases between. The CDR3 has 17 amino acids. The CDR3 DNA follows: TGTGCCAGCAGTCTTCCGGGACATCCTTCCATGAACACTGAAGCTTTCTTT. Protein product: CASSLPGHPSMNTEAFF.

The J gene is TRBJ2-7, the V gene TRBV5-1; TRBD2 aligns across 11 bases. The CDR3 covers 15 residues. The trim removed 1 base at V and 2 bases at J, leaving 2 bases unmatched. The germline CDR1 and CDR2 sequences are SGHRS and YFSETQ. The CDR3 reads CASSLLTSGTYEQYF. For the CDR3, the DNA is TGCGCCAGCAGCTTGTTGACTAGCGGGACCTACGAGCAGTACTTC.

The gene calls are TRBV25-1 and TRBJ2-3, with a tentative D call TRBD2 (6 bases). CDR3 length equals 17 residues. Germline V gene lookup returns CDR1 MGHDK and CDR2 SYGVNS. Trimming stripped 4 bases from V and 1 base from J, with 18 bases between. Written as DNA, the CDR3 is TGTGCCAGCAGTGTTTCTGGGACTCCCGTTGGCACAGATACGCAGTATTTT. As protein: CASSVSGTPVGTDTQYF. The entire variable domain, with the rest obtained from reference TRBV25-1 and TRBJ2-3, is as follows: EADIYQTPRYLVIGTGKKITLECSQTMGHDKMYWYQQDPGMELHLIHYSYGVNSTEKGDLSSESTVSRIRTEHFPLTLESARPSHTSQYLCASSVSGTPVGTDTQYFGPGTRLTVL.

The chain recombines TRBV5-4 with TRBJ2-1; D possibly corresponds to TRBD1 (5 bases). The CDR3 loop spans 15 amino acids. Germline CDR1 is SGHNT and CDR2 is YYREEE (reference sequence). The V gene lost 4 bases and the J gene lost 7 bases, with 18 bases spanning the gap. The CDR3 DNA sequence: TGTGCCAGCAGCGCCCCAGGGTCCGGGTCGAATGAGCAGTTCTTC. It is translated as CASSAPGSGSNEQFF.

The rearrangement links TRBV5-1 to TRBJ2-7; 9 nucleotides agree with TRBD2. This CDR3 is 17 amino acids long. V lost 1 base and J lost 2; bases outside the gene matches: 10. Germline lookup yields CDR1 SGHRS and CDR2 YFSETQ. The CDR3 is CASSLHRPTSGAYEQYF. The CDR3 DNA reads TGCGCCAGCAGCTTGCACCGTCCGACTAGCGGTGCCTACGAGCAGTACTTC.

This clone was recorded once. The rearrangement joins TRBV30 to TRBJ2-1, with D tentatively TRBD2 (6 bases). With 1 base removed from V and 11 bases from J, the gap between germline ends came to 9 bases. Germline-derived CDR1 and CDR2 are GTSNPN and SVGIG (reference sequence). The CDR3 is 11 residues long. CDR3 in amino acids: CAWSGSGQQFF. CDR3 in DNA: TGTGCCTGGAGTGGTAGCGGCCAGCAGTTCTTC.

The V gene is TRBV6-5, the J gene TRBJ1-4; maybe TRBD1 (5 bases). This CDR3 contains 14 residues. Trimming removed 4 bases at V and 5 bases at J, with 11 bases between. Germline V gene sequence: CDR1 MNHEY, CDR2 SVGAGI. The CDR3 region has the DNA TGTGCCAGCAGTTTGACAGCGATGAATGAAAAACTGTTTTTT. Translating gives CASSLTAMNEKLFF.

This clone has just one count. This rearrangement joins TRBV28 to TRBJ2-4; possibly TRBD1 for D (6 bases). The CDR3 contains 15 residues. Per the germline V gene, CDR1 is MDHEN and CDR2 is SYDVKM. V was shortened by 6 bases and J by 9 bases, with 21 bases between the two germline ends. CDR3 loop: CASSLGGQREGIQYF. CDR3 in DNA: TGTGCCAGCAGCCTAGGCGGACAGCGCGAAGGCATTCAGTACTTC.

The chain uses TRBV7-6 and TRBJ1-3; D is possibly TRBD1 (5 bases). This CDR3 is built from 16 residues. Germline-derived CDR1 and CDR2 are SGHVS and FNYEAQ. With 0 bases removed from V and 0 bases from J, the gap between germline ends came to 9 bases. Here the CDR3 reads CASSLAPGASGNTIYF. The CDR3 DNA follows: TGTGCCAGCAGCTTAGCGCCCGGGGCCTCTGGAAACACCATATATTTT.

J is TRBJ2-1 and V is TRBV28, with 12 positions matching TRBD2. Germline loops: CDR1 MDHEN, CDR2 SYDVKM. The CDR3 totals 16 residues. The junction had 6 bases not matched to a gene; V was cut back by 2 bases and J by 7 bases. The CDR3 sequence is CASSLRTSGIPNEQFF. The CDR3 DNA reads as TGTGCCAGCAGTTTACGGACTAGCGGGATCCCGAATGAGCAGTTCTTC. Full variable domain (outside the CDR3, taken from reference TRBV28 and TRBJ2-1): DVKVTQSSRYLVKRTGEKVFLECVQDMDHENMFWYRQDPGLGLRLIYFSYDVKMKEKGDIPEGYSVSREKKERFSLILESASTNQTSMYLCASSLRTSGIPNEQFFGPGTRLTVL.

The chain carries TRBV4-1 and TRBJ1-3; 11 nucleotides align to TRBD1. The CDR3 runs to 16 residues. J lost 5 bases, V lost 1 base, and 4 bases had no gene match. The germline V gene encodes CDR1 MGHRA and CDR2 YSYEKL. CDR3 region: CASSQVGQGARNTIYF. The DNA of the CDR3 is TGCGCCAGCAGCCAAGTAGGACAGGGGGCAAGAAACACCATATATTTT.